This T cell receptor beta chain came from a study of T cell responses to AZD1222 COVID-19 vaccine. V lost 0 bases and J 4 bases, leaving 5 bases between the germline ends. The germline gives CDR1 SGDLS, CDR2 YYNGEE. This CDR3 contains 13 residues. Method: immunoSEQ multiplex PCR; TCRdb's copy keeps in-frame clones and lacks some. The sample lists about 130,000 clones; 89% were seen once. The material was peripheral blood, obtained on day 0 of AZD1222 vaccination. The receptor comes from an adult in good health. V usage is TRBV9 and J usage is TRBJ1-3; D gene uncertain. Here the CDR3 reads CASSVETGNTIYF. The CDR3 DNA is TGTGCCAGCAGCGTAGAAACAGGAAACACCATATATTTT.